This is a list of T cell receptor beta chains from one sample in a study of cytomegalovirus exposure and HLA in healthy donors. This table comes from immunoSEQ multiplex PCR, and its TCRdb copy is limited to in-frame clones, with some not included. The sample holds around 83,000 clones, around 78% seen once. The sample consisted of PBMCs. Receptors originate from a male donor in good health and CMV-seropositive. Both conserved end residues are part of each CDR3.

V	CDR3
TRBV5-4	CASSSEPQGQPQHF
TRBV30	CAWSGGLAGGNEQFF
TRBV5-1	CASSGGTSGGDTQYF
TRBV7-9	CASSLAPIPSYNEQFF
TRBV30	CAWSAAGGITDTQYF
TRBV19	CASSIAPIQGYSYNEQFF
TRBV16	CASSQSPRANEQFF
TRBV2	CASYSLGQGVYSPLHF
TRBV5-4	CASRYSGRAYNEQFF
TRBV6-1	CASSEQGGGNEQFF
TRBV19	CASSILQGGVSYNEQFF
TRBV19	CASSPGQGGISTEAFF
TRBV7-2	CASSGGLAGGAIEQFF
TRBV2	CASLWDTAYEQYF
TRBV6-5	CASSYSGVYEQYF
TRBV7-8	CASSGSGGIAETQYF
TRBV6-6	CASSSNTRGREDTQYF
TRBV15	CATSSRVTGSEQYF
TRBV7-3	CASSLNPGGYNEQFF
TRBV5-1	CASNGQGGQYF
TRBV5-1	CASRPGTPRPKPYGYTF
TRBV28	CASSPGQIFYGYTF
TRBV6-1	CASSAEAGGPETQYF
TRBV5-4	CASSAAGGPTYEQYF
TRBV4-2	CASSQDGGASTEAFF
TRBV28	CASSQDRDEEESDYGYTF
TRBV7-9	CSSSFSGQPQHF
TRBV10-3	CAIGTGAEYEQYF